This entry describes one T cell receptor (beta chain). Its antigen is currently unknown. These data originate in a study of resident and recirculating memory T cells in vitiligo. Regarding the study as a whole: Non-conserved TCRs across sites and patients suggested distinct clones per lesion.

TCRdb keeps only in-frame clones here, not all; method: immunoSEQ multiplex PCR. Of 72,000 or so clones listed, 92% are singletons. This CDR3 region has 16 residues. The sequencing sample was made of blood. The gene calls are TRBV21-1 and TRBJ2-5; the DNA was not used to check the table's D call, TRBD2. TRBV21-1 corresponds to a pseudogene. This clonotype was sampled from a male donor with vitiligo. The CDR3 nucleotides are TGTGCCAGCAGCAAAGCCTCTGGGGGGGGCGCGGAGACCCAGTACTTC. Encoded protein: CASSKASGGGAETQYF.